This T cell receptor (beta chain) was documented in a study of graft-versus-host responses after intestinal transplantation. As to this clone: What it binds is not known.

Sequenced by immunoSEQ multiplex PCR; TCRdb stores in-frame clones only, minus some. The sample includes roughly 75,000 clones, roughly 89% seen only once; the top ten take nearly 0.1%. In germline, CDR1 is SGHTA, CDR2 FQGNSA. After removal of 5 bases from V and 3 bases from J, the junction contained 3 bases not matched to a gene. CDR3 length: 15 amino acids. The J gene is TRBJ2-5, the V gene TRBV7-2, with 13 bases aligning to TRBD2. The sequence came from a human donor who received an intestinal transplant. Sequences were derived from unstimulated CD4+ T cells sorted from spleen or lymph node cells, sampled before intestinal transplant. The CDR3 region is CASSLTSGGKETQYF. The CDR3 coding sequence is TGTGCCAGCAGCCTGACTAGCGGGGGGAAAGAGACCCAGTACTTC.